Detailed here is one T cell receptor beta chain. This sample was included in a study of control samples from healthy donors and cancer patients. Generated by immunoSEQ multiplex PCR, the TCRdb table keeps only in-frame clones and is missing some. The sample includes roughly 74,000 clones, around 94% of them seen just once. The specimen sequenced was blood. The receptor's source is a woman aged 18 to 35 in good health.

CDR3 sequence reads: CASSFFSRGSDTEAFF. CDR3 nucleotides: TGTGCCAGCAGTTTCTTTTCGAGAGGGTCGGACACTGAAGCTTTCTTT. The V and J genes are TRBV28 and TRBJ1-1, with D uncertain. Between the trimmed V and J ends, which lost 3 bases and 3 bases, there was a span of 17 bases. The CDR3 is 16 residues long. The germline gives CDR1 MDHEN, CDR2 SYDVKM.